This TCR beta chain was captured in a study of shared clonotypes between healthy human individuals. Study-wide background: The composition of the donors was a couple of women and three men aged 18 to 49.

This clone has just one count. The data were produced by immunoSEQ multiplex PCR, yet TCRdb's version contains in-frame clones alone and is incomplete. The profile shows about 490,000 clones, less than 80% of them singletons. This CDR3 is 20 amino acids long. Germline V gives CDR1 MGHRA, CDR2 YSYEKL. Trimming shortened V by 2 bases and J by 0 bases, and 20 bases separated the two germline ends. The source is a woman in her forties in good health. Some clones in this sample may be carry-over from other donors' samples. The specimen was PBMCs. J is TRBJ2-6 and V is TRBV4-1, with D perhaps TRBD1 (6 bases). CDR3 sequence (DNA): TGCGCCAGCAGCCAAATTCGAACACAGGGATTCTTCTCTGGGGCCAACGTCCTGACTTTC. This gives the protein CASSQIRTQGFFSGANVLTF.